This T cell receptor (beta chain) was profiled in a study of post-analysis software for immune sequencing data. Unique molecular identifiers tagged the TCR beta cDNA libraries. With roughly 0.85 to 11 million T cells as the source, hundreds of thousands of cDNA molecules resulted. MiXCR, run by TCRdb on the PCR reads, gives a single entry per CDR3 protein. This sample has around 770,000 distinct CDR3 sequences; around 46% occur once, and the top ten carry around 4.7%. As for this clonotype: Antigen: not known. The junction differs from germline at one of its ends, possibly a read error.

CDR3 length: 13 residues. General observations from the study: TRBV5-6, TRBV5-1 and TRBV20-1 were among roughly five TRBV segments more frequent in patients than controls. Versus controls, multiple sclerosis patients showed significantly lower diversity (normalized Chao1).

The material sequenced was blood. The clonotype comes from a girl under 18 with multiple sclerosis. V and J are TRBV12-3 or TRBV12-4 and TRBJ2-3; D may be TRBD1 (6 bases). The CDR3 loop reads CASSTTRTDAQYF. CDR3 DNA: TGTGCCAGCAGCACGACAAGGACAGATGCGCAGTATTTT.